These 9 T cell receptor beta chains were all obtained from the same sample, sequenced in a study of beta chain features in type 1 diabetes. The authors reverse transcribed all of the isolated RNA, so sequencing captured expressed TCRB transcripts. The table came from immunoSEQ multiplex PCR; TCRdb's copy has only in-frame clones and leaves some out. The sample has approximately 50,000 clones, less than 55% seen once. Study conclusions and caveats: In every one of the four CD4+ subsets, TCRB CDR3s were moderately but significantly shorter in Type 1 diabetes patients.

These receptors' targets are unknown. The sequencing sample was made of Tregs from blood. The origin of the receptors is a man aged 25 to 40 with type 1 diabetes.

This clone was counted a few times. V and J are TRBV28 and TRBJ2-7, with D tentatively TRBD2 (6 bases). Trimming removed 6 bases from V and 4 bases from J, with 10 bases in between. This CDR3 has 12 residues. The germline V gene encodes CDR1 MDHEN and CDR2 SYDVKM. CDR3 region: CASSLAGYEQYF. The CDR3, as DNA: TGTGCCAGCAGCCTCGCGGGGTACGAGCAGTACTTC.

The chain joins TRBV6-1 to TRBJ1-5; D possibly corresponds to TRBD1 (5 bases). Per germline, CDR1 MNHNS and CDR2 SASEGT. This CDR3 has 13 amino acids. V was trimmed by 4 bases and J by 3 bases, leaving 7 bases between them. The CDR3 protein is CASSGQYNQPQHF. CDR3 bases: TGTGCCAGCAGTGGACAGTACAATCAGCCCCAGCATTTT.

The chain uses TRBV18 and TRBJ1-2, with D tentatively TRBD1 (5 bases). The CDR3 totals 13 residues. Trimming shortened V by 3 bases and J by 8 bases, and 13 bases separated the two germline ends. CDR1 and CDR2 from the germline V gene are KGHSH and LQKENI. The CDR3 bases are TGTGCCAGCTCACCTTTGGACATCGACGGCTACACCTTC. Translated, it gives CASSPLDIDGYTF.

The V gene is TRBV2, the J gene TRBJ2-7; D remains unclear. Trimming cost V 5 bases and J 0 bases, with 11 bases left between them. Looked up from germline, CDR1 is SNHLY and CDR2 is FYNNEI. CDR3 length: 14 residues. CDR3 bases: TGTGCCAGCAGTCGAACACCTGACTCCTACGAGCAGTACTTC. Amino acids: CASSRTPDSYEQYF.

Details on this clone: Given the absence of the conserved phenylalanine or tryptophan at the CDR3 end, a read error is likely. Here the CDR3 DNA reads TGCGCCAGCAGCTCGAGAAACACCGGGGAGCTGTTTCTT. It translates to CASSSRNTGELFL. This chain uses TRBV5-1 with TRBJ2-2; D call uncertain. The CDR3 is 13 residues long. Trimming cost V 3 bases and J 2 bases, with 5 bases left between them. CDR1 and CDR2 (germline): SGHRS, YFSETQ.

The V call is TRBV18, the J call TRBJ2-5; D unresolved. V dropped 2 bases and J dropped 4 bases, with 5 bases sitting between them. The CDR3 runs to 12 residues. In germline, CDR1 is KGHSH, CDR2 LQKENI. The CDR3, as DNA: TGTGCCAGCTCACCAAGGAGAGAGACCCAGTACTTC. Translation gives CASSPRRETQYF.

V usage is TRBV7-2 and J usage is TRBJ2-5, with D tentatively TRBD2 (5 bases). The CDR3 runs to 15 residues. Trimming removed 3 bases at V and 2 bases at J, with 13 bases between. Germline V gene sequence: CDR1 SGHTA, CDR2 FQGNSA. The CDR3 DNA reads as TGTGCCAGCAGCTTGGGGAGTGGTGGGCAAGAGACCCAGTACTTC. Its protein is CASSLGSGGQETQYF.

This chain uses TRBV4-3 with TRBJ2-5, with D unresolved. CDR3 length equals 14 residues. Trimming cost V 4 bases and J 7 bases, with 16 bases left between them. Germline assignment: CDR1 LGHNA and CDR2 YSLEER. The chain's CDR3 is CASSPSSNPGTQYF. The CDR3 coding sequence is TGCGCCAGCAGCCCCTCCTCTAACCCCGGGACCCAGTACTTC.

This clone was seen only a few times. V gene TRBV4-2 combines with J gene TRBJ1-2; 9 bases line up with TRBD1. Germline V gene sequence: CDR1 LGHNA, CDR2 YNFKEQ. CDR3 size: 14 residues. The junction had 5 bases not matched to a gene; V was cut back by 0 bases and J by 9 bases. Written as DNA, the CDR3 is TGTGCCAGCAGCCAAGACGGGGACAGGGTCCGCTACACCTTC. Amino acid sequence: CASSQDGDRVRYTF.